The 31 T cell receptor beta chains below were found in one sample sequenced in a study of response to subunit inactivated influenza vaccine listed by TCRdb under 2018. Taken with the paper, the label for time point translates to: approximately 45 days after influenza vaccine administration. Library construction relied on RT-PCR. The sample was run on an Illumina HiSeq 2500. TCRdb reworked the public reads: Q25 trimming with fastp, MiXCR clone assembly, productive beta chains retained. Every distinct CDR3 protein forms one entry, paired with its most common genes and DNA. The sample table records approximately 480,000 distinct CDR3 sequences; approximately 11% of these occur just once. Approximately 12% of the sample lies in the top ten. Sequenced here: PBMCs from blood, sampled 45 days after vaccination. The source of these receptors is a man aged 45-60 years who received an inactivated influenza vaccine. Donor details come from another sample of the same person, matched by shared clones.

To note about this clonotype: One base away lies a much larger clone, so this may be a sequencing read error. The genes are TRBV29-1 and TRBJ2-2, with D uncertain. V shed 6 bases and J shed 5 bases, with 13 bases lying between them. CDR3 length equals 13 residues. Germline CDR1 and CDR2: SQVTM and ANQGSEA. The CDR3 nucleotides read TGCAGCGTACGGTTTCCGTGGACCGGGGAGCTGTTTTTT. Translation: CSVRFPWTGELFF.

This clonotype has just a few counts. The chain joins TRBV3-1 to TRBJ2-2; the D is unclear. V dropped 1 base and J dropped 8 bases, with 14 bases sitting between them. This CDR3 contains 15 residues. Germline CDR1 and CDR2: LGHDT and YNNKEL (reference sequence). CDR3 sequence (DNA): TGTGCCAGCAGCCAAGTGGCGGCAGCCAGGGGGGAGCTGTTTTTT. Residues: CASSQVAAARGELFF.

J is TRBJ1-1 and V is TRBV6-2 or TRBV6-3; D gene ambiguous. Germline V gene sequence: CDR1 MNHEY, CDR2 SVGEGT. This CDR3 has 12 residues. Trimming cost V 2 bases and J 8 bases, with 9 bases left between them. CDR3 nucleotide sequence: TGTGCCAGCAGTTACGTGAGGACCGAAGCTTTCTTT. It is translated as CASSYVRTEAFF.

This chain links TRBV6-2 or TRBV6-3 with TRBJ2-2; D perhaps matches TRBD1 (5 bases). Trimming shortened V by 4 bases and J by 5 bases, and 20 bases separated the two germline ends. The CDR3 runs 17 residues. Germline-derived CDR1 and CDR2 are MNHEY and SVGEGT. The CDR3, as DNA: TGTGCCAGCAGTTTTCTTAAGACAGAGCCGCGGACCGGGGAGCTGTTTTTT. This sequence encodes CASSFLKTEPRTGELFF.

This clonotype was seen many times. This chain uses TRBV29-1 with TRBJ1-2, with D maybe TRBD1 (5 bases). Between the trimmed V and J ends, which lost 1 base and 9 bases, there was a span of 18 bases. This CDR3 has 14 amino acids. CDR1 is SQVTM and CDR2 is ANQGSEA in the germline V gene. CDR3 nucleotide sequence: TGCAGCGTTGAAGGGACGGGGACCCGAGGCCGCTACACCTTC. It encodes CSVEGTGTRGRYTF.

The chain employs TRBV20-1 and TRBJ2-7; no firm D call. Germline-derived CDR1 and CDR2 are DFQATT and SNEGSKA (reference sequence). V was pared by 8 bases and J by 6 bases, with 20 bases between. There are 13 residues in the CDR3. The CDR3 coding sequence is TGCAGTATAGACCAATCGACCGGCTCCGAGCAGTACTTC. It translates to CSIDQSTGSEQYF.

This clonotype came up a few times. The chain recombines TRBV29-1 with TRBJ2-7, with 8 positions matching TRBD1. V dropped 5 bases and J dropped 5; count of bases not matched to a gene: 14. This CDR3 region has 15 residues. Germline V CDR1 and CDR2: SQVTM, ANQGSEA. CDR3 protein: CSVSDGTGGGHEQYF. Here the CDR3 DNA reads TGCAGCGTTTCCGATGGAACAGGGGGAGGTCACGAGCAGTACTTC.

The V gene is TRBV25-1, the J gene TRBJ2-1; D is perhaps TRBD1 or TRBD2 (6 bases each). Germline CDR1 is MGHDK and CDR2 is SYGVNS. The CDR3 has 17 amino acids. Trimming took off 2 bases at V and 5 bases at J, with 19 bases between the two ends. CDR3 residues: CASSETWGAEIHNEQFF. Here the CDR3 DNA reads TGTGCCAGCAGTGAAACCTGGGGGGCGGAGATCCACAATGAGCAGTTCTTC.

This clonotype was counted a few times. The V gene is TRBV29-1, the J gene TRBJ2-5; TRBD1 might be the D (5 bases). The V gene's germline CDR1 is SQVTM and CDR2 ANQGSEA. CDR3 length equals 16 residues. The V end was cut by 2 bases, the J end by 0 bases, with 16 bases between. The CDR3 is CSVEWGNYQYQETQYF. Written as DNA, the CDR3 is TGCAGCGTTGAATGGGGCAACTACCAGTACCAAGAGACCCAGTACTTC.

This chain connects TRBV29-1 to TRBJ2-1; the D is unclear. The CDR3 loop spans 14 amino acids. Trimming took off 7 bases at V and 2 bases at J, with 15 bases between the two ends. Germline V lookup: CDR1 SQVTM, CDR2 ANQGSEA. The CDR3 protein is CSAGSARAYNEQFF. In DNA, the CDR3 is TGCAGCGCCGGGTCGGCTCGTGCCTACAATGAGCAGTTCTTC.

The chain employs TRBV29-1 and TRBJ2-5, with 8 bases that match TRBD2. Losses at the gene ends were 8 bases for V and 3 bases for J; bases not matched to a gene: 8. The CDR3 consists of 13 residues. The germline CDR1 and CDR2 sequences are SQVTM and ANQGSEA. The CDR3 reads CSLRPGLEETQYF. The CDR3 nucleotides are TGCAGCCTCCGACCGGGACTAGAAGAGACCCAGTACTTC.

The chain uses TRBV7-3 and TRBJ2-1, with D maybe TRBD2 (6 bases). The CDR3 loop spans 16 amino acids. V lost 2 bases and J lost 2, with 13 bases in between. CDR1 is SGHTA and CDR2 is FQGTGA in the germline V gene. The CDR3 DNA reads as TGTGCCAGCAGCTTAGGGGGGTCAGGACCCTACAATGAGCAGTTCTTC. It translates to CASSLGGSGPYNEQFF.

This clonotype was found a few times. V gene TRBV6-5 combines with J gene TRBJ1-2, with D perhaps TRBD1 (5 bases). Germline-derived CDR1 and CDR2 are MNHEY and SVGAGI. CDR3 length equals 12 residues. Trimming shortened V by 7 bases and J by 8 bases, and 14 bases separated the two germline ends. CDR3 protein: CASKDIRTGYTF. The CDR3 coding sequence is TGTGCCAGCAAAGATATCCGGACAGGCTACACCTTC.

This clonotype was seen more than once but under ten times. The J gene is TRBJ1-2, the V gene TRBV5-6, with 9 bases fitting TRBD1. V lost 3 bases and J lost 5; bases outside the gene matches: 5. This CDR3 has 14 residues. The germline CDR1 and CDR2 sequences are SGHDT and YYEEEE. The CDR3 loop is CASSSLDRGYGYTF. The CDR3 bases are TGTGCCAGCAGCTCCCTGGACAGGGGATATGGCTACACCTTC.

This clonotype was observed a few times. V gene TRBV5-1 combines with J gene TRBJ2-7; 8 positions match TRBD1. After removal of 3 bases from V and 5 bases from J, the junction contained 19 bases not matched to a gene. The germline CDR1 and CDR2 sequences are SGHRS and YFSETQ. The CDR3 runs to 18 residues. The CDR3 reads CASSSLTHRQGRFDEQYF. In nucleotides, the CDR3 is TGCGCCAGCAGCTCCCTCACACATAGACAGGGGAGATTCGACGAGCAGTACTTC.

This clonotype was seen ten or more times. The CDR3 sequence: CASSLAGASSYEQYF. The CDR3 DNA follows: TGCGCCAGCAGCTTGGCGGGAGCCAGCTCCTACGAGCAGTACTTC. The chain combines TRBV5-1 with TRBJ2-7; D may be TRBD2 (6 bases). The CDR3 loop spans 15 amino acids. Germline CDR1 reads SGHRS; CDR2 reads YFSETQ. Trimming took 0 bases from V and 0 from J, leaving 10 bases between them.

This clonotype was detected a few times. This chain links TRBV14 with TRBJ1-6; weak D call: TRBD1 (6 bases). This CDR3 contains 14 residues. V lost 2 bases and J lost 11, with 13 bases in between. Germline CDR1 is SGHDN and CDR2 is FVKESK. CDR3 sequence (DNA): TGTGCCAGCAGCCAAAGGGGGTTTTTAGCACCCCTCCACTTT. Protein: CASSQRGFLAPLHF.

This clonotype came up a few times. DNA of the CDR3: TGTGCCAGCAGCTCAGTGGGACAGGGGTATCATAACACCGGGGAGCTGTTTTTT. Translating it yields CASSSVGQGYHNTGELFF. The chain recombines TRBV7-8 with TRBJ2-2; 10 bases align to TRBD1. Germline lookup yields CDR1 SGHVS and CDR2 FQNEAQ. V gave up 4 bases and J gave up 2 bases; unmatched junction bases: 10. The CDR3 has 18 residues.

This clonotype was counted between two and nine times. CDR3 in amino acids: CASSLDPTTGDSGNTIYF. DNA for the CDR3: TGTGCCAGCAGCTTAGACCCGACCACAGGGGACTCTGGAAACACCATATATTTT. This sequence joins TRBV11-2 and TRBJ1-3; 7 bases are shared with TRBD1. The CDR3 covers 18 residues. Per the germline V gene, CDR1 is SGHAT and CDR2 is FQNNGV. V lost 0 bases and J lost 0; bases outside the gene matches: 8.

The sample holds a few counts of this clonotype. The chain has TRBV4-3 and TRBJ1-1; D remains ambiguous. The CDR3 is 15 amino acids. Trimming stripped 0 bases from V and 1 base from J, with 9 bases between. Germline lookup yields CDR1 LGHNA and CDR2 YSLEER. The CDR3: CASSQDLRPNTEAFF. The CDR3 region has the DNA TGCGCCAGCAGCCAAGATCTTAGACCGAACACTGAAGCTTTCTTT.

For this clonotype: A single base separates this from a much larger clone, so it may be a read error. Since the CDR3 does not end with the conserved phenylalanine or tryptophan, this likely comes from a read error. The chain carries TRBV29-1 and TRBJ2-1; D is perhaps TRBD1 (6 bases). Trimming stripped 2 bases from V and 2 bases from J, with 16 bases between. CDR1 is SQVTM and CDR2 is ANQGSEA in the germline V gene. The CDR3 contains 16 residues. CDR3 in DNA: TGCAGCGTTGAACCCAGGGGCGGCCTCACCTACAATGAGCAGTTCTTA. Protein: CSVEPRGGLTYNEQFL.

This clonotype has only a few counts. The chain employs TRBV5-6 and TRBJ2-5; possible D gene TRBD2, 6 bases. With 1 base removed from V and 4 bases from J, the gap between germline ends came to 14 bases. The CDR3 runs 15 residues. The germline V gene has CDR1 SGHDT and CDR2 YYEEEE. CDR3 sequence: CASSLTSGSGETQYF. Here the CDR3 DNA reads TGTGCCAGCAGCTTGACCTCGGGTAGCGGAGAGACCCAGTACTTC.

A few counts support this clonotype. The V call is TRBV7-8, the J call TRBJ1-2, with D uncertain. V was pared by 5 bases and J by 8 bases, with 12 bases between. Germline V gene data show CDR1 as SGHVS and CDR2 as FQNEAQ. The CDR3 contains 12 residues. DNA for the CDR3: TGTGCCAGCAGCCGAGATATTTCGGGCTACACCTTC. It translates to CASSRDISGYTF. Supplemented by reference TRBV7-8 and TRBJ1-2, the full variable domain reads GAGVSQSPRYKVAKRGQDVALRCDPISGHVSLFWYQQALGQGPEFLTYFQNEAQLDKSGLPSDRFFAERPEGSVSTLKIQRTQQEDSAVYLCASSRDISGYTFGSGTRLTVV.

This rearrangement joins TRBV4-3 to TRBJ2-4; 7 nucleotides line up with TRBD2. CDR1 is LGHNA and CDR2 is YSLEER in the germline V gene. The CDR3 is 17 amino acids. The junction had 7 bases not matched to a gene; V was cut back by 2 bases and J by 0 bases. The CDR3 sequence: CASSQSLAQLAKNIQYF. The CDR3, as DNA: TGCGCCAGCAGCCAATCACTAGCGCAACTAGCCAAAAACATTCAGTACTTC.

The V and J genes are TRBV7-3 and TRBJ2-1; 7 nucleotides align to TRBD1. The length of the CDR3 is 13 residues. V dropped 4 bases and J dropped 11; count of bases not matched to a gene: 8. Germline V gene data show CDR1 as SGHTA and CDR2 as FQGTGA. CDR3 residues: CASSSSRQGKQFF. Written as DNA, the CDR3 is TGTGCCAGCAGCTCCTCGCGACAGGGAAAGCAGTTCTTC.

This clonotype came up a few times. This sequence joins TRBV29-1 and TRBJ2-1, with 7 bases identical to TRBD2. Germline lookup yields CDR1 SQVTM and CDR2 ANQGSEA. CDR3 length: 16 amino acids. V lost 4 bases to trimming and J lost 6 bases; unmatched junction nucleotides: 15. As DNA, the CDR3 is TGCAGCGTTGTTCGAGCGGGAAGCCCCAACGGCAATGAGCAGTTCTTC. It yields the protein CSVVRAGSPNGNEQFF.

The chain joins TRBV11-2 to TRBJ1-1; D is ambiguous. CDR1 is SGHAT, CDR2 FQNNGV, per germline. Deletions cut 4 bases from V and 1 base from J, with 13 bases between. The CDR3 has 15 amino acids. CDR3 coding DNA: TGTGCCAGCAGCTACGAATACCGGAGGAACACTGAAGCTTTCTTT. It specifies CASSYEYRRNTEAFF.

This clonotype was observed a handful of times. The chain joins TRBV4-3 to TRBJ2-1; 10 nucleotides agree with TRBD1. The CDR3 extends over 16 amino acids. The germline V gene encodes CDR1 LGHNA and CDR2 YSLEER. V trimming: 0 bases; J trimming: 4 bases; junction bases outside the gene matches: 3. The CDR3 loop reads CASSQDWTGGYNEQFF. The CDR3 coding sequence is TGCGCCAGCAGCCAAGATTGGACAGGGGGGTACAATGAGCAGTTCTTC.

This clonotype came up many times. The CDR3 DNA sequence: TGTGCCAGCAGTTGGTCTAGGAACACCGGGGAGCTGTTTTTT. Translating gives CASSWSRNTGELFF. The chain combines TRBV28 with TRBJ2-2, with D uncertain. The CDR3 has 14 residues. Trimming took off 4 bases at V and 1 base at J, with 7 bases between the two ends. CDR1 is MDHEN and CDR2 is SYDVKM in the germline V gene.

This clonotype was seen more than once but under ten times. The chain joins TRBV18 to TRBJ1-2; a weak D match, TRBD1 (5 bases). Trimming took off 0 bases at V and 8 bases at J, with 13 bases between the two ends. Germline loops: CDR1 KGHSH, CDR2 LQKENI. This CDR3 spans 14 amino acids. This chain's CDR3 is CASSPPEGLGGYTF. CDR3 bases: TGTGCCAGCTCACCACCAGAGGGGCTTGGAGGCTACACCTTC.

CDR3 in amino acids: CASSSGGFYEQYF. The DNA of the CDR3 is TGCGCCAGCAGTAGCGGGGGGTTCTACGAGCAGTACTTC. The chain recombines TRBV10-2 with TRBJ2-7; TRBD2 matches at 9 bases. V shed 5 bases and J 3 bases; nucleotides not matched to a gene: 2. CDR3 length: 13 residues. Germline lookup yields CDR1 WSHSY and CDR2 SAAADI.